This TCR beta chain was recorded in a study of human CD8 memory T cell subsets. Its frequency marks this clonotype as medium-sized (0.01 to 0.1%). The antigen is undetermined. The study's findings and limits: Only a minimal degree of mutual overlap characterized stem-like memory and precursor exhausted T cell repertoires.

CDR1 is MNHEY and CDR2 is SVGEGT in the germline V gene. The CDR3 sequence is 13 residues long. The TCR beta sequencing libraries came from UMI-labeled 5' RACE. TCRdb re-called the 5' RACE reads and shows each CDR3 protein once, DNA omitted. This sample contains roughly 5,400 distinct CDR3 sequences. The receptor's source is a human donor in good health. This chain links TRBV6-2 or TRBV6-3 with TRBJ1-6. Material: CD8+ T cells from PBMCs. The CDR3 loop reads CASSQDTYSPLHF.